The present T cell receptor (beta chain) was sequenced within a study of response to subunit inactivated influenza vaccine. TCRdb passed the RT-PCR reads through MiXCR, listing each CDR3 protein once. The sample has roughly 780,000 distinct CDR3 sequences; roughly 20% are singletons. The CDR3 covers 15 residues. Trimming cost V 0 bases and J 7 bases; bases outside gene matches: 7. Germline V CDR1 and CDR2: DFQATT, SNEGSKA (reference sequence). This specimen was PBMCs from blood, taken 5 days after vaccination. The V and J genes are TRBV20-1 and TRBJ2-3, with 10 bases that match TRBD2. The source is a man between 45 and 60 years old who received an inactivated influenza vaccine. The CDR3 reads CSARDWASGGYTQYF. The CDR3, as DNA: TGCAGTGCTAGAGACTGGGCTAGCGGGGGTTATACGCAGTATTTT.